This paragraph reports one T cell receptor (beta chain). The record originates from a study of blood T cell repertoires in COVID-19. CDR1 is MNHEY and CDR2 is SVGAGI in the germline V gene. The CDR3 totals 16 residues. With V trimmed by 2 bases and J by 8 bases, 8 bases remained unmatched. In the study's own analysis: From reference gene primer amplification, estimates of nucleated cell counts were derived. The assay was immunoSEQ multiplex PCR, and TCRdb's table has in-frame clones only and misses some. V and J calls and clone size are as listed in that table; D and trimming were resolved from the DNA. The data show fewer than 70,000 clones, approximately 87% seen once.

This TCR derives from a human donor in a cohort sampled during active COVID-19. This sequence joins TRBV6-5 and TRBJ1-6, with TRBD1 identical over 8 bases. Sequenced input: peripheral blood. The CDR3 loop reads CASSYRRQGSYSPLHF. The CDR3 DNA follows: TGTGCCAGCAGTTACCGCCGACAGGGGTCTTATTCACCCCTCCACTTT.